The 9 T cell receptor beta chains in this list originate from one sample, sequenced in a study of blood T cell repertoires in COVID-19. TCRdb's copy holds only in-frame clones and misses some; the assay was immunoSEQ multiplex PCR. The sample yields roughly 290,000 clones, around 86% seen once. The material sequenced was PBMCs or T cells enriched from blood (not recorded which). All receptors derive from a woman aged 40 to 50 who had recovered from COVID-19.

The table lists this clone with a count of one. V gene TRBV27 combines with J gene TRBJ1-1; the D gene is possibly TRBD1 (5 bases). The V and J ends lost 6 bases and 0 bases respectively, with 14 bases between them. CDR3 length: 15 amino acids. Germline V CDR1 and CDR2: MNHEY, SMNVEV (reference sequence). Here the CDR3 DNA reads TGTGCCAGCAGGTGGGGGGGACGGTTGAACACTGAAGCTTTCTTT. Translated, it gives CASRWGGRLNTEAFF.

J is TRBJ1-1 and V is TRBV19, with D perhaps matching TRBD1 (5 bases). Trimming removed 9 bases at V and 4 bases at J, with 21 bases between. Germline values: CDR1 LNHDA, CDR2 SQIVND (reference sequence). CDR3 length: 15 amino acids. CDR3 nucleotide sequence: TGTGCCAGCAGCAGGGACGGACTAGACCCCACTGAAGCTTTCTTT. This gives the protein CASSRDGLDPTEAFF.

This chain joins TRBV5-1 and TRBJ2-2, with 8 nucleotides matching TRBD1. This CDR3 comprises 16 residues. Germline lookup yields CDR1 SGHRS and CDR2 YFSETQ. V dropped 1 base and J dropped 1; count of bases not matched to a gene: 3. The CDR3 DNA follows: TGCGCCAGCAGCTTGTATGGACAGGGGAACACCGGGGAGCTGTTTTTT. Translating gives CASSLYGQGNTGELFF.

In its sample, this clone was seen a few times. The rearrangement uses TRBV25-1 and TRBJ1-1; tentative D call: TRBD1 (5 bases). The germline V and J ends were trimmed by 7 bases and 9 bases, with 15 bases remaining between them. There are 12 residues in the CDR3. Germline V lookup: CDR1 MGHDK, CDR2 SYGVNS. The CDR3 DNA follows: TGTGCCAGCACTACCTTCGGGGGAAAAGCTTTCTTT. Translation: CASTTFGGKAFF.

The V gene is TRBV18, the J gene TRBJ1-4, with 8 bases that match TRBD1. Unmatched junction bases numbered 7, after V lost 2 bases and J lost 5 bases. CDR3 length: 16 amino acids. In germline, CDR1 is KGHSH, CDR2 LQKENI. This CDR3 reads CASSPSTGTGNEKLFF. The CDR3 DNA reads TGTGCCAGCTCACCAAGCACCGGGACAGGCAATGAAAAACTGTTTTTT.

This CDR3 is CASSPTGTGEYEQFF. The CDR3 DNA sequence: TGTGCCAGCAGCCCCACGGGGACAGGGGAGTATGAGCAGTTCTTC. The V and J genes are TRBV9 and TRBJ2-1; TRBD1 aligns across 10 bases. The ends lost 4 bases at V and 8 bases at J; junction bases unmatched: 9. The CDR3 runs 15 residues. From germline, CDR1 is SGDLS and CDR2 YYNGEE.

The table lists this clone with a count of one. CDR3 in amino acids: CASSSGYTEAFF. Here the CDR3 DNA reads TGTGCCAGCAGCTCAGGGTACACTGAAGCTTTCTTT. The chain joins TRBV28 to TRBJ1-1, with D perhaps matching TRBD1 (5 bases). The CDR3 loop spans 12 amino acids. Germline V CDR1 and CDR2: MDHEN, SYDVKM. V lost 6 bases to trimming and J lost 3 bases, with 8 bases between them.

CDR3 protein: CASSLDTPSQPQHF. The CDR3 DNA follows: TGTGCCAGCAGCTTGGACACCCCCAGTCAGCCCCAGCATTTT. This sequence joins TRBV6-2 or TRBV6-3 and TRBJ1-5; D is perhaps TRBD1 (5 bases). The CDR3 is made up of 14 amino acids. V gave up 6 bases and J gave up 6 bases, with 15 bases separating them. Germline V gives CDR1 MNHEY, CDR2 SVGEGT.

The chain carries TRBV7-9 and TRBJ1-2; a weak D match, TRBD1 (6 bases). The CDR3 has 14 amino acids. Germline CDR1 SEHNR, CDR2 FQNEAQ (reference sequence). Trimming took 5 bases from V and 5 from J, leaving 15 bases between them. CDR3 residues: CASSRPGGAYGYTF. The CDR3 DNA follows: TGTGCCAGCAGCCGCCCGGGGGGGGCGTATGGCTACACCTTC.